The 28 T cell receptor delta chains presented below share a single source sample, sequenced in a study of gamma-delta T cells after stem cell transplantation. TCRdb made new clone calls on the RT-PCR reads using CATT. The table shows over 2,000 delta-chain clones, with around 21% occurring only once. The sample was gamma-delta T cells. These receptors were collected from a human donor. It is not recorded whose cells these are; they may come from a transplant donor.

The chain's CDR3 is CACDTVGGSSDRGLIF. The CDR3 nucleotides are TGTGCCTGTGACACGGTTGGGGGATCCTCTGACCGGGGACTCATCTTT. The genes are TRDV2 and TRDJ1; 8 bases agree with TRDD3. J gave up 10 bases and V 1 base, and 16 bases lay outside the gene matches. Germline loops: CDR1 GEAIGNYY, CDR2 EKD. This CDR3 comprises 16 residues.

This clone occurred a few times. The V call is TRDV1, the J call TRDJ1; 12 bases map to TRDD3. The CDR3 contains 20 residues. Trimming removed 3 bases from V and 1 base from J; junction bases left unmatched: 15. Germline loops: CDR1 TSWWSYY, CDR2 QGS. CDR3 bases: TGTGCTCTTGGGGACCTTCGCCTGTACTGGGGGATACCCCGCACCGATAAACTCATCTTT. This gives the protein CALGDLRLYWGIPRTDKLIF.

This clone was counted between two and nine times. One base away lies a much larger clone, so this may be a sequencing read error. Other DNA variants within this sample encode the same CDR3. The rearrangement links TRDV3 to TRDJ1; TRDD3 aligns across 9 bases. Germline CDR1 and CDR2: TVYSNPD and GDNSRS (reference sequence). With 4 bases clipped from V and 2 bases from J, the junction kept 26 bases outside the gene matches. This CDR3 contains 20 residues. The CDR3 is CASSLFPYWGTSPNTDKLIF. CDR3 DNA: TGTGCCTCATCACTTTTCCCGTACTGGGGGACAAGTCCAAATACCGATAAACTCATCTTT.

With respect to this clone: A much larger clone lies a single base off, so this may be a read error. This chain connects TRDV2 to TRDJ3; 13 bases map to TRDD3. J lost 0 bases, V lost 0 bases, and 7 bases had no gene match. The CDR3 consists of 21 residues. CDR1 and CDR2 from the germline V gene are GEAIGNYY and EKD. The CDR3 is CACDTPTGGYAISWDTRQMFF. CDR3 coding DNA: TGTGCCTGTGACACCCCTACTGGGGGATACGCAATCTCCTGGGACACCCGACAGATGTTTTTC.

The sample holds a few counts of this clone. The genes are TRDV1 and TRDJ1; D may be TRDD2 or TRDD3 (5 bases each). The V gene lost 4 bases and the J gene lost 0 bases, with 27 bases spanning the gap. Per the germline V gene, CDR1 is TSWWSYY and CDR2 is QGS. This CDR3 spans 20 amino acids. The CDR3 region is CALGAILPLLTLGYTDKLIF. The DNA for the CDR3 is TGTGCTCTTGGGGCCATACTGCCACTCCTAACCCTGGGCTACACCGATAAACTCATCTTT.

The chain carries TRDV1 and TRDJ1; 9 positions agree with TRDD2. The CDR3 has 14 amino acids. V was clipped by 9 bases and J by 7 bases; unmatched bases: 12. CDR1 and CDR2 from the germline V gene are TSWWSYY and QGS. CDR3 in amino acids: CALSAGLPTSKLIF. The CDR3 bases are TGTGCTCTCTCCGCTGGCCTTCCTACGTCTAAACTCATCTTT.

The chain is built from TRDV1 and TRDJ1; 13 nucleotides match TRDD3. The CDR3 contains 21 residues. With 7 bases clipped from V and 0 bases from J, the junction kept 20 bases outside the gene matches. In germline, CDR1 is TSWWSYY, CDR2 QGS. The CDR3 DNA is TGTGCTCTTGAGAGTTCCGAGTACTGGGGGATACGGGTGGGATACACCGATAAACTCATCTTT. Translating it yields CALESSEYWGIRVGYTDKLIF.

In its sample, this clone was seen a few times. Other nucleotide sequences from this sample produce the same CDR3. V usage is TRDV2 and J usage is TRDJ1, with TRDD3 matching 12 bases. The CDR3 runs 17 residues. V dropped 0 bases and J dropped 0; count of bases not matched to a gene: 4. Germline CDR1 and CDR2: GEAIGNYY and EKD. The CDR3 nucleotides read TGTGCCTGTGACACCCTACTGGGGGATACTTACACCGATAAACTCATCTTT. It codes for CACDTLLGDTYTDKLIF.

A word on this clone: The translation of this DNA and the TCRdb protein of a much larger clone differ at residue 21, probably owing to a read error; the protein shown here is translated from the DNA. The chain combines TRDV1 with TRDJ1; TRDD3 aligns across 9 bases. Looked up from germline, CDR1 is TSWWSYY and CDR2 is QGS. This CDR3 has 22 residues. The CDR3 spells CALGGPTTVQILGDLYTDKLTF. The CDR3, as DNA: TGTGCTCTTGGGGGCCCAACTACGGTGCAAATACTGGGGGACCTGTACACCGATAAACTCACCTTT.

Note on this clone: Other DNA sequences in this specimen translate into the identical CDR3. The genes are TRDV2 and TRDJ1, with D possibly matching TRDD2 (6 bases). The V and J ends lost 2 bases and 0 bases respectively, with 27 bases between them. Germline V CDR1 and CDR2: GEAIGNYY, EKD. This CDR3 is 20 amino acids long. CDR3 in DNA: TGTGCCTGTGACAAGATCCTACGTCTGGGACTTAGTGGTTACACCGATAAACTCATCTTT. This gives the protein CACDKILRLGLSGYTDKLIF.

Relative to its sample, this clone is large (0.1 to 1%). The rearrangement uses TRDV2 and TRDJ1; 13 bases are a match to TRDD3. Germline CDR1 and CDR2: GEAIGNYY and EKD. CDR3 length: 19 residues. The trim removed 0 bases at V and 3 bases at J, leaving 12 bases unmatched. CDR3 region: CACDTVASTGGYAADKLIF. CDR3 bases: TGTGCCTGTGACACCGTGGCAAGTACTGGGGGATACGCCGCCGATAAACTCATCTTT.

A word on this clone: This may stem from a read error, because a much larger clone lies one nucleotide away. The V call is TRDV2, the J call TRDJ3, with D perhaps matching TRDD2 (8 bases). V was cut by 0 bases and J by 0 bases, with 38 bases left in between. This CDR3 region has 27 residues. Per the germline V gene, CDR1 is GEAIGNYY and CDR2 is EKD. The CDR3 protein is CACDTGRAMNFLPLLGMSSWDTRQMFF. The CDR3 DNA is TGTGCCTGTGACACCGGCAGAGCGATGAACTTCCTACCCTTACTGGGGATGAGCTCCTGGGACACCCGACAGATGTTTTTC.

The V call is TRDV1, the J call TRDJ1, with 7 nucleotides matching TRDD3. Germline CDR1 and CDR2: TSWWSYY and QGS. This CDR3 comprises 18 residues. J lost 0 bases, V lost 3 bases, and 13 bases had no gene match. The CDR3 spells CALGDRSWTGVNTDKLIF. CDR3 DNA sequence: TGTGCTCTTGGGGACCGTTCCTGGACTGGGGTCAACACCGATAAACTCATCTTT.

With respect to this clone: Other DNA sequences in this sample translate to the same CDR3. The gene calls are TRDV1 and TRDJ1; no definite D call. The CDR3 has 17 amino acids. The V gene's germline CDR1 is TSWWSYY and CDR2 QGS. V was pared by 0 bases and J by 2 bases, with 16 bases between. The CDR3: CALGELGNLPLTDKLIF. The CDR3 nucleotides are TGTGCTCTTGGGGAACTAGGGAATCTGCCTTTAACCGATAAACTCATCTTT.

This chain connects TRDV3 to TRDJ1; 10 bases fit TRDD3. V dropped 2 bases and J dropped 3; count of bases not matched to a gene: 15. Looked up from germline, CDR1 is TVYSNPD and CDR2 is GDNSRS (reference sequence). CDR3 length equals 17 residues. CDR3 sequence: CAFPFLDWGIGADKLIF. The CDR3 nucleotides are TGTGCCTTTCCCTTCCTGGACTGGGGGATTGGCGCCGATAAACTCATCTTT.

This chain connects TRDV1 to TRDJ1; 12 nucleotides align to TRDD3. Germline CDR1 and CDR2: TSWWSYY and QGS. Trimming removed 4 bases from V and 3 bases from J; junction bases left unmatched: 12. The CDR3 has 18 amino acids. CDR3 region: CALGAPSSDWGIPDKLIF. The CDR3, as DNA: TGTGCTCTTGGGGCCCCTAGTTCGGACTGGGGGATACCCGATAAACTCATCTTT.

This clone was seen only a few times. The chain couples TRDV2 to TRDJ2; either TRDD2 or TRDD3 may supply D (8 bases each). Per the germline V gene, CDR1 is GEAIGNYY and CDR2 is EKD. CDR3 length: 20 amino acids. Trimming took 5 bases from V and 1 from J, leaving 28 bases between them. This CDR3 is CACGTLPTGYAPHLTAQLFF. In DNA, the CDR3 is TGTGCCTGTGGAACTCTTCCTACGGGATACGCCCCCCATTTGACAGCACAACTCTTCTTT.

The DNA of the CDR3 is TGTGCCTGTGACACCGACTGGGGCTACTACACCGATAAACTCATCTTT. This codes for CACDTDWGYYTDKLIF. The chain uses TRDV2 and TRDJ1; 7 bases align to TRDD3. Germline CDR1 and CDR2: GEAIGNYY and EKD. The CDR3 is made up of 16 amino acids. V was clipped by 0 bases and J by 0 bases; unmatched bases: 6.

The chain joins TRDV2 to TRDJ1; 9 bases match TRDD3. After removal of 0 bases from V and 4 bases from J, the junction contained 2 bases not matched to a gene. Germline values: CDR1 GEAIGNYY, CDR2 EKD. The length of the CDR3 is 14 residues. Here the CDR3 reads CACDTWGIIDKLIF. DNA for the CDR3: TGTGCCTGTGACACCTGGGGGATAATCGATAAACTCATCTTT.

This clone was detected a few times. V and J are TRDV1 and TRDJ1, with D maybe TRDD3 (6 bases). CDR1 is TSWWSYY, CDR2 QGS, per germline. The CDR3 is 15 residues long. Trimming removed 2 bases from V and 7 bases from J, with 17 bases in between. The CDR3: CALGEVWGYPFKLIF. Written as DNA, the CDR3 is TGTGCTCTTGGGGAAGTCTGGGGTTACCCCTTTAAACTCATCTTT.

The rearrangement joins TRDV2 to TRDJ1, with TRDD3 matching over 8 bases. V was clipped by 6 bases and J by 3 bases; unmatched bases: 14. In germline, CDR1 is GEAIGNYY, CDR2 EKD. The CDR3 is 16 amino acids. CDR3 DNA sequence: TGTGCCTGTTACGTACTGGGGGCTCAACCCCCCGATAAACTCATCTTT. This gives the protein CACYVLGAQPPDKLIF.

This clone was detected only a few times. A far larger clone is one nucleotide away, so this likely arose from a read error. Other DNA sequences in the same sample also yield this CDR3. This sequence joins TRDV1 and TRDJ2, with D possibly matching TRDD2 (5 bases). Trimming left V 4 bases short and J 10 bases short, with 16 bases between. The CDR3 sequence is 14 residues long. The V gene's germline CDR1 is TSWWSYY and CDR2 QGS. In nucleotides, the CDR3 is TGTGCTCTTGGGGCATCGCTTCCCCGCGGACAACTCTTCTTT. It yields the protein CALGASLPRGQLFF.

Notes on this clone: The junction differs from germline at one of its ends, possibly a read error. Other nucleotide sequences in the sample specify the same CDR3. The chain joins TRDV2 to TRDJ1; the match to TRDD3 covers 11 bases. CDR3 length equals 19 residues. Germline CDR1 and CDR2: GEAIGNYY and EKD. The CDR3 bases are TGTGCCTGTGACGCTCTACTGGGGGATAATCAGCCACCAGCGGATAAGCTCATCTTT. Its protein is CACDALLGDNQPPADKLIF.

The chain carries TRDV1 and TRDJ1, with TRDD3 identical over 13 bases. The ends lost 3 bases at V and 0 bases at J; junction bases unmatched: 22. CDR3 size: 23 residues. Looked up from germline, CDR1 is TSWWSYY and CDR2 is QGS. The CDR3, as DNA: TGTGCTCTTGGGGACCACCCTCTTCGGGCCCCTTACTGGGGGATACGGTACACCGATAAACTCATCTTT. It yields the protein CALGDHPLRAPYWGIRYTDKLIF.

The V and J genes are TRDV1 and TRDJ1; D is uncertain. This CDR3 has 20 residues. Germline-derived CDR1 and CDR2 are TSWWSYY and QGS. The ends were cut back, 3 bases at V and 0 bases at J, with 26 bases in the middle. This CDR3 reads CALGDPPSLVYPLYTDKLIF. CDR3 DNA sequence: TGTGCTCTTGGGGACCCCCCATCCCTTGTCTACCCTTTGTACACCGATAAACTCATCTTT.

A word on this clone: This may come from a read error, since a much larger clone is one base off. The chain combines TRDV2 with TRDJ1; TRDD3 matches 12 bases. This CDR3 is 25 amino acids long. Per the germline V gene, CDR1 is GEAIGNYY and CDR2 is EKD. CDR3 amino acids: CAYDTVHILYWGILRVRWDTDKLIF. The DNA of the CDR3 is TGTGCCTATGACACCGTTCATATACTCTACTGGGGGATACTGAGGGTACGGTGGGACACCGATAAACTCATCTTT.

CDR3 loop: CACDQVGARQADKLIF. The CDR3 nucleotides read TGTGCCTGTGATCAGGTGGGGGCTCGCCAGGCCGATAAACTCATCTTT. V gene TRDV2 combines with J gene TRDJ1; possibly TRDD3 for D (6 bases). CDR3 length: 16 amino acids. CDR1 and CDR2 from the germline V gene are GEAIGNYY and EKD. The V gene lost 4 bases and the J gene lost 3 bases, with 20 bases spanning the gap.

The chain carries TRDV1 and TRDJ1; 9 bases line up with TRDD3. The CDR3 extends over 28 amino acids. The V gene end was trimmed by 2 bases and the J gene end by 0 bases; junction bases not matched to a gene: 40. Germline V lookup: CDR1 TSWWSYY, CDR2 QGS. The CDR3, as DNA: TGTGCTCTTGGGGAATCCCACCCATATGACTTCCTTACTTCTTTACTGGGGGACCCCTACCCGTACACCGATAAACTCATCTTT. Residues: CALGESHPYDFLTSLLGDPYPYTDKLIF.